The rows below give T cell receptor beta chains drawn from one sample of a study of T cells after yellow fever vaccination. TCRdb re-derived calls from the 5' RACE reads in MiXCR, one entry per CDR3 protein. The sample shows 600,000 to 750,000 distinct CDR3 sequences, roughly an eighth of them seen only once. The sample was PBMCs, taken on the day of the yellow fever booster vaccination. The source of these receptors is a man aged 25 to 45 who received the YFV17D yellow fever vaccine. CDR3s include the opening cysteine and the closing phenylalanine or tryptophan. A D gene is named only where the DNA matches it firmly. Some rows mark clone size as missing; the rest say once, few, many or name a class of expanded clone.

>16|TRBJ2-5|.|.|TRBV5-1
TGCGCCAGCAGCTTGAACAGCGGAGAGGGGGAAGAGACCCAGTACTTC
CASSLNSGEGEETQYF
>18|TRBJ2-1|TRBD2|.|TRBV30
TGTGCCTGGAGTGTAGGGACTAGCGGGAGGCCCTCCTACAATGAGCAGTTCTTC
CAWSVGTSGRPSYNEQFF
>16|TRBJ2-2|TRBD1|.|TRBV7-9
TGTGCCAGCAGCTTCAAGAGGACAGGGGTGGCCGGGGAGCTGTTTTTT
CASSFKRTGVAGELFF
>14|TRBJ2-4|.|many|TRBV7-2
TGTGCCAGCAGCTTGGGAGGGGGAAAAAACATTCAGTACTTC
CASSLGGGKNIQYF
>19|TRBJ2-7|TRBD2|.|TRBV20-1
TGCAGTGCTAGAGATCCCCGGACTAGCGGGAGCACCAGCTCCTACGAGCAGTACTTC
CSARDPRTSGSTSSYEQYF
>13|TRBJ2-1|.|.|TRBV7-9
TGTGCCAGCAGGAGCGACAACTACAATGAGCAGTTCTTC
CASRSDNYNEQFF
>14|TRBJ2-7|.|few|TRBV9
TGTGCCAGCAGCCCCCTGACCCCAGGAAACGAGCAGTACTTC
CASSPLTPGNEQYF
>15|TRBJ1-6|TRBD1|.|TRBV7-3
TGTGCCAGCAGCTTGAGACAGGGGATCAATTCACCCCTCCACTTT
CASSLRQGINSPLHF
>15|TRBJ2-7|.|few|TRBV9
TGTGCCAGCAGCGTACAGGCCGGAATACCCTACGAGCAGTACTTC
CASSVQAGIPYEQYF
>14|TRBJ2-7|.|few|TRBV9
TGTGCCAGCAGCCCCCACGACGGGGATTACGAGCAGTACTTC
CASSPHDGDYEQYF
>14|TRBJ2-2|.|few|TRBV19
TGTGCCAGTCAACAGGGATGGGCCGCCGGGGAGCTGTTTTTT
CASQQGWAAGELFF
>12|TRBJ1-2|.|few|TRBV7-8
TGTGCCAGCAGCTTACAGCTAGGTGGCTACACCTTC
CASSLQLGGYTF
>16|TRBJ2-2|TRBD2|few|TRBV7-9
TGTGCCAGCCGGACTAGCGGGAGGGCCCGGTCCGGGGAGCTGTTTTTT
CASRTSGRARSGELFF
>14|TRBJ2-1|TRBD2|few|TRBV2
TGTGCCAGCAGTGAAACGGGAGGAAGGAATGAGCAGTTCTTC
CASSETGGRNEQFF
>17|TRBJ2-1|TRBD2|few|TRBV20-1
TGCAGTGCTAGAGAGTGGGGTAGCGGGAGGTTTTACAATGAGCAGTTCTTC
CSAREWGSGRFYNEQFF
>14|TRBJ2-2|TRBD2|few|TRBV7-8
TGTGCCAGCAGGTGGCGGGAGGATCGGGGGGAGCTGTTTTTT
CASRWREDRGELFF
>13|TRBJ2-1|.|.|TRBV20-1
TGCAGTGCTGTCATCCGCGATGGGCATGAGCAGTTCTTC
CSAVIRDGHEQFF
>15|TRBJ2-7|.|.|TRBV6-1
TGTGCCAGCAGCCGGCGGATTCGGGGAACCTACGAGCAGTACTTC
CASSRRIRGTYEQYF
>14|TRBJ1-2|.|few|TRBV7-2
TGTGCCAGCAGCTCCAGACAGGATAACTATGGCTACACCTTC
CASSSRQDNYGYTF
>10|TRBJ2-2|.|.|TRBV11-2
TGTGCCAGCAGGTCCGGGGAGCTGTTTTTT
CASRSGELFF
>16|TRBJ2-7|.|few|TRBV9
TGTGCCAGCAGCCTAGTCCCAACCGGTCGGGCGGGAGAGCAGTACTTC
CASSLVPTGRAGEQYF
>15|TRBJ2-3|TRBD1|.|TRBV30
TGTGCCTGGGACCCCGGGACAGTTCGGGGAGATACGCAGTATTTT
CAWDPGTVRGDTQYF
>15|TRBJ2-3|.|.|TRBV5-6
TGTGCCAGCAGCTCCGGGACTCCTAGCACAGATACGCAGTATTTT
CASSSGTPSTDTQYF
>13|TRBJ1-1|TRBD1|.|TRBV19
TGTGCCAGTAGTGTGCAGGGGGCCTATGAAGCTTTCTTT
CASSVQGAYEAFF
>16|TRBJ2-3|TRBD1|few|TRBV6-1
TGTGCCAGCAGTCCACGCGTCCCGGGACAGCCAGATACGCAGTATTTT
CASSPRVPGQPDTQYF
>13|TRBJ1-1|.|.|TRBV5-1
TGCGCCAGCAAACAGCTCCTGAACACTGAAGCTTTCTTT
CASKQLLNTEAFF
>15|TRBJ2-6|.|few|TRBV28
TGTGCCAGCAGGGAACAGGGTCCTGGGGCCAACGTCCTGACTTTC
CASREQGPGANVLTF